This entry lists 20 T cell receptor beta chains sequenced from one sample in a study of shared clonotypes between healthy human individuals. This table comes from immunoSEQ multiplex PCR, and its TCRdb copy is limited to in-frame clones, with some not included. The profile covers about 2 million clones, with 85% to 95% appearing a single time and 0.1% to 0.15% taken by the ten largest. Material: naive CD4+ T cells sorted from blood. Noted subset: CD45RA+ positively selected. The receptors derive from a man in his late teens or twenties in good health.

V usage is TRBV6-5 and J usage is TRBJ1-2; 7 bases are shared with TRBD1. The length of the CDR3 is 16 residues. Trimming at V came to 4 bases and at J to 0 bases, leaving 8 bases not matched to a gene. In germline, CDR1 is MNHEY, CDR2 SVGAGI. The CDR3 region is CASSSGGLRPNYGYTF. The CDR3 DNA sequence: TGTGCCAGCAGTTCAGGGGGGCTACGGCCTAACTATGGCTACACCTTC.

The V call is TRBV5-1, the J call TRBJ1-1; no firm D call. The V end was cut by 0 bases, the J end by 6 bases, with 12 bases between. Germline CDR1 SGHRS, CDR2 YFSETQ. CDR3 length: 14 residues. CDR3 nucleotides: TGCGCCAGCAGCTTGGAGACAAAACTCTCTGAAGCTTTCTTT. Protein product: CASSLETKLSEAFF.

The rearrangement uses TRBV18 and TRBJ2-7; 14 nucleotides match TRBD2. This CDR3 is 16 amino acids long. CDR1 is KGHSH and CDR2 is LQKENI in the germline V gene. V gave up 6 bases and J gave up 0 bases; unmatched junction bases: 4. CDR3 protein: CASSGGTSGSSYEQYF. For the CDR3, the DNA is TGTGCCAGCTCGGGGGGGACTAGCGGGAGCTCCTACGAGCAGTACTTC. Based on the CDR3 plus reference TRBV18 and TRBJ2-7, the full variable domain is NAGVMQNPRHLVRRRGQEARLRCSPMKGHSHVYWYRQLPEEGLKFMVYLQKENIIDESGMPKERFSAEFPKEGPSILRIQQVVRGDSAAYFCASSGGTSGSSYEQYFGPGTRLTVT.

The rearrangement joins TRBV10-3 to TRBJ2-5; a weak D match, TRBD2 (6 bases). The CDR3 spans 15 residues. CDR1 is ENHRY, CDR2 SYGVKD, per germline. The ends were cut back, 0 bases at V and 5 bases at J, with 13 bases in the middle. The CDR3 bases are TGTGCCATCAGTGAGTCGATGGCGGGAAGTGAGACCCAGTACTTC. Translating gives CAISESMAGSETQYF.

J is TRBJ2-1 and V is TRBV19; TRBD2 matches at 8 bases. Trimming at V came to 2 bases and at J to 2 bases, leaving 5 bases not matched to a gene. Germline V gene sequence: CDR1 LNHDA, CDR2 SQIVND (reference sequence). This CDR3 is 16 amino acids long. The CDR3 DNA reads as TGTGCCAGTAGTATACAGACTAGCGTCGCCTACAATGAGCAGTTCTTC. It is translated as CASSIQTSVAYNEQFF.

The chain couples TRBV19 to TRBJ2-7, with a tentative D call TRBD2 (5 bases). Between the trimmed V and J ends, which lost 5 bases and 0 bases, there was a span of 8 bases. CDR3 length: 13 amino acids. From germline, CDR1 is LNHDA and CDR2 SQIVND (reference sequence). CDR3 in DNA: TGTGCCAGTAGTGGAGGCTTCTCCTACGAGCAGTACTTC. Its translation is CASSGGFSYEQYF. Drawing the rest from reference TRBV19 and TRBJ2-7, the complete variable domain is DGGITQSPKYLFRKEGQNVTLSCEQNLNHDAMYWYRQDPGQGLRLIYYSQIVNDFQKGDIAEGYSVSREKKESFPLTVTSAQKNPTAFYLCASSGGFSYEQYFGPGTRLTVT.

This rearrangement joins TRBV7-2 to TRBJ2-3; 8 nucleotides line up with TRBD1. The CDR3 sequence is 15 residues long. V lost 3 bases to trimming and J lost 1 base; unmatched junction nucleotides: 3. CDR1 and CDR2 (germline): SGHTA, FQGNSA. This CDR3 reads CASSFDRGGTDTQYF. For the CDR3, the DNA is TGTGCCAGCAGCTTTGACAGGGGAGGCACAGATACGCAGTATTTT.

The genes are TRBV7-8 and TRBJ2-5, with 7 nucleotides matching TRBD2. Germline V gene sequence: CDR1 SGHVS, CDR2 FQNEAQ. The V gene end was trimmed by 8 bases and the J gene end by 1 base; junction bases not matched to a gene: 13. The length of the CDR3 is 16 residues. CDR3 in DNA: TGTGCCAGCGCGAGGAGGCTAGCGGAACCCCAAGAGACCCAGTACTTC. Its translation is CASARRLAEPQETQYF.

The DNA of the CDR3 is TGTGCCAGCAGCTTAGGGTTTCGTTACAATGAGCAGTTCTTC. Its translation is CASSLGFRYNEQFF. The chain employs TRBV7-6 and TRBJ2-1; D gene ambiguous. With 1 base removed from V and 4 bases from J, the gap between germline ends came to 8 bases. Germline V gene data show CDR1 as SGHVS and CDR2 as FNYEAQ. The CDR3 is made up of 14 amino acids.

The chain links TRBV19 to TRBJ2-7; a possible D gene is TRBD2 (5 bases). V dropped 1 base and J dropped 4 bases, with 14 bases sitting between them. Germline V gives CDR1 LNHDA, CDR2 SQIVND (reference sequence). CDR3 size: 15 residues. The CDR3 DNA sequence: TGTGCCAGTAGTATAGGGGCTACGGGGAAATACGAGCAGTACTTC. This encodes CASSIGATGKYEQYF. Combining the CDR3 with reference TRBV19 and TRBJ2-7 gives the whole variable domain DGGITQSPKYLFRKEGQNVTLSCEQNLNHDAMYWYRQDPGQGLRLIYYSQIVNDFQKGDIAEGYSVSREKKESFPLTVTSAQKNPTAFYLCASSIGATGKYEQYFGPGTRLTVT.

The chain is built from TRBV11-3 and TRBJ2-1; TRBD1 agrees at 7 bases. The CDR3 is made up of 11 amino acids. From germline, CDR1 is SGHNT and CDR2 YENEEA. V trimming: 3 bases; J trimming: 11 bases; junction bases outside the gene matches: 1. DNA of the CDR3: TGTGCCAGCAGCTTGAGGGGGCAGCAGTTCTTC. Its protein is CASSLRGQQFF.

V is TRBV18 and J is TRBJ2-5, with D unclear. This CDR3 region has 14 residues. The V end was cut by 1 base, the J end by 1 base, with 7 bases between. Germline V gives CDR1 KGHSH, CDR2 LQKENI. The CDR3 nucleotides read TGTGCCAGCTCACCACAGCAGGCCCAAGAGACCCAGTACTTC. It yields the protein CASSPQQAQETQYF.

This clone appeared once. V usage is TRBV18 and J usage is TRBJ1-5; TRBD1 agrees at 8 bases. Germline loops: CDR1 KGHSH, CDR2 LQKENI. This CDR3 is built from 14 residues. V lost 6 bases to trimming and J lost 2 bases; unmatched junction nucleotides: 3. As DNA, the CDR3 is TGTGCCAGCTCGAAGGGACAGGGCAATCAGCCCCAGCATTTT. This encodes CASSKGQGNQPQHF.

The gene calls are TRBV14 and TRBJ1-4; the D is unclear. The V gene's germline CDR1 is SGHDN and CDR2 FVKESK. The CDR3 sequence is 13 residues long. V gave up 8 bases and J gave up 4 bases, with 11 bases separating them. Written as DNA, the CDR3 is TGTGCCAGCTCGGAGATTGATAATGAAAAACTGTTTTTT. Its protein is CASSEIDNEKLFF.

This chain links TRBV18 with TRBJ1-5, with D possibly TRBD1 on 5 matching bases. Trimming took off 2 bases at V and 5 bases at J, with 10 bases between the two ends. Germline CDR1 is KGHSH and CDR2 is LQKENI. The CDR3 has 14 amino acids. The CDR3 sequence: CASSPTGAYQPQHF. The CDR3, as DNA: TGTGCCAGCTCACCAACAGGAGCTTATCAGCCCCAGCATTTT.

The chain couples TRBV12-5 to TRBJ2-5; the match to TRBD1 covers 7 bases. This CDR3 spans 15 amino acids. Unmatched junction bases numbered 8, after V lost 2 bases and J lost 5 bases. Germline V gene sequence: CDR1 LGHNT, CDR2 FRNRAP. CDR3 loop: CASGLIRGGGETQYF. In DNA, the CDR3 is TGTGCTAGTGGTTTGATCCGAGGGGGCGGTGAGACCCAGTACTTC.

This clone was detected once. The chain joins TRBV19 to TRBJ2-4, with 7 bases lining up with TRBD1. The CDR3 is 13 residues long. J gave up 7 bases and V 9 bases, and 9 bases lay outside the gene matches. Germline CDR1 is LNHDA and CDR2 is SQIVND (reference sequence). CDR3: CASSGQSTNIQYF. CDR3 nucleotide sequence: TGTGCCAGCTCGGGACAGTCGACTAACATTCAGTACTTC. The full variable domain, rest sourced from reference TRBV19 and TRBJ2-4, is DGGITQSPKYLFRKEGQNVTLSCEQNLNHDAMYWYRQDPGQGLRLIYYSQIVNDFQKGDIAEGYSVSREKKESFPLTVTSAQKNPTAFYLCASSGQSTNIQYFGAGTRLSVL.

The V and J genes are TRBV5-8 and TRBJ2-7; D remains unclear. Trimming removed 0 bases from V and 7 bases from J, with 11 bases in between. CDR3 length: 13 residues. The germline V gene has CDR1 SGHTS and CDR2 YDEGEE. DNA for the CDR3: TGTGCCAGCAGCTTGGTCCTGCGCCAGGAGCAGTACTTC. Its translation: CASSLVLRQEQYF.

This chain uses TRBV10-2 with TRBJ1-1, with 7 nucleotides matching TRBD1. There are 15 residues in the CDR3. The V and J ends lost 4 bases and 0 bases, in that order; junction bases with no gene match: 5. Per germline, CDR1 WSHSY and CDR2 SAAADI. The CDR3 region has the DNA TGCGCCAGCAGTGTCGACAGGGTGATGAACACTGAAGCTTTCTTT. Its translation: CASSVDRVMNTEAFF.

This sequence joins TRBV5-1 and TRBJ2-1, with 8 nucleotides matching TRBD1. The CDR3 spans 17 residues. V shed 4 bases, J shed 0 bases, and the junction held 9 bases outside the gene matches. In germline, CDR1 is SGHRS, CDR2 YFSETQ. In DNA form, the CDR3 reads TGCGCCAGCAGCCTAGGACAGGGTCGGAGCTCCTACAATGAGCAGTTCTTC. As protein: CASSLGQGRSSYNEQFF.